One and the same sample provided the 17 T cell receptor beta chains below, sequenced in a study of read filtering for tumor transcriptome and immune sequencing. Molecular barcoded adaptors covering alpha/delta and beta/gamma chains were used on 400 to 450 ng RNA. TCRdb reanalysed the reads using MiXCR and keeps one entry per CDR3 protein. The table lists tens of thousands of distinct CDR3 sequences, around a fifth of them singletons, with 17% in the top ten. Sequenced input: a population of CD138-negative cells sorted from bone marrow. The receptor source for this set is a donor at least 40 years old with multiple myeloma.

This clonotype was recorded a few times. The chain employs TRBV11-2 and TRBJ2-1, with 14 bases aligning to TRBD2. Per germline, CDR1 SGHAT and CDR2 FQNNGV. This CDR3 spans 17 amino acids. The V and J ends lost 6 bases and 3 bases, in that order; junction bases with no gene match: 7. CDR3 in amino acids: CASRPRLAGGNYNEQFF. CDR3 nucleotide sequence: TGTGCCAGCAGGCCCAGACTAGCGGGAGGGAACTACAATGAGCAGTTCTTC.

In its sample, this clonotype was seen many times. V usage is TRBV20-1 and J usage is TRBJ2-3; the D is unclear. Trimming pared 6 bases from V and 2 bases from J, leaving 12 bases between. CDR3 length equals 13 residues. Germline loops: CDR1 DFQATT, CDR2 SNEGSKA (reference sequence). The CDR3: CSAKPGYTDTQYF. The CDR3 bases are TGCAGTGCCAAACCGGGCTACACAGATACGCAGTATTTT.

As for this clonotype: It is likely a read error: a sequence one base away is far more abundant. The chain couples TRBV7-2 to TRBJ2-7; the D gene could be TRBD1 or TRBD2 (5 bases each). The CDR3 has 13 amino acids. The germline gives CDR1 SGHTA, CDR2 FQGNSA. V shed 1 base and J shed 9 bases, with 13 bases lying between them. The CDR3: CASSLVKGSGQYF. Here the CDR3 DNA reads TGTGCCAGCAGCTTAGTGAAGGGGAGCGGGCAGTACTTC.

This clonotype is medium-sized in the sample. The chain uses TRBV18 and TRBJ2-1; TRBD2 matches 13 bases. V gave up 3 bases and J gave up 2 bases; unmatched junction bases: 7. Germline loops: CDR1 KGHSH, CDR2 LQKENI. This CDR3 contains 18 residues. The CDR3 is CASSPWTSGSGAYNEQFF. CDR3 nucleotides: TGTGCCAGCTCACCGTGGACTAGCGGGAGTGGGGCCTACAATGAGCAGTTCTTC.

There are many counts of this clonotype. The chain employs TRBV7-2 and TRBJ2-5; no firm D call. Germline V gene lookup returns CDR1 SGHTA and CDR2 FQGNSA. This CDR3 contains 11 residues. Trimming stripped 2 bases from V and 3 bases from J, with 1 base between. The CDR3 reads CASSLKETQYF. CDR3 DNA sequence: TGTGCCAGCAGCTTAAAAGAGACCCAGTACTTC.

Comment on this clonotype: A much bigger clone sits one base away, suggesting this may be a read error. The gene calls are TRBV2 and TRBJ1-1; no clear D gene. Trimming shortened V by 7 bases and J by 1 base, and 10 bases separated the two germline ends. The CDR3 sequence is 13 residues long. CDR1 is SNHLY and CDR2 is FYNNEI in the germline V gene. The DNA for the CDR3 is TGTGCCAGCAAGTGTCAGCAGAACACTGAAGCTTTCTTT. This translates into CASKCQQNTEAFF.

This clonotype was counted at least ten times. The chain uses TRBV27 and TRBJ2-6; D is possibly TRBD1 (5 bases). Trimming took 6 bases from V and 1 from J, leaving 13 bases between them. The CDR3 has 16 amino acids. The germline V gene has CDR1 MNHEY and CDR2 SMNVEV (reference sequence). The CDR3 sequence: CASSPRQTSGANVLTF. The CDR3 DNA reads TGTGCCAGCAGCCCTCGACAGACGTCTGGGGCCAACGTCCTGACTTTC.

This clonotype was seen repeatedly, ten times or more. This chain uses TRBV20-1 with TRBJ2-1; TRBD2 matches 12 bases. The CDR3 spans 15 residues. CDR1 is DFQATT and CDR2 is SNEGSKA in the germline V gene (reference sequence). V shed 3 bases, J shed 7 bases, and the junction held 7 bases outside the gene matches. The CDR3 loop reads CSAREPGLAGNEQFF. CDR3 in DNA: TGCAGTGCTAGGGAACCCGGACTAGCGGGAAATGAGCAGTTCTTC.

Details on this clonotype: Possible read error: a much larger clone is one base away. This chain connects TRBV3-1 to TRBJ2-2, with D possibly matching TRBD2 (5 bases). Looked up from germline, CDR1 is LGHDT and CDR2 is YNNKEL (reference sequence). The CDR3 has 14 residues. CDR3 amino acids: CASSRIANTGELLF. CDR3 nucleotide sequence: TGTGCCAGCAGCCGTATCGCGAACACCGGGGAGCTGCTTTTT. Supplemented by reference TRBV3-1 and TRBJ2-2, the full variable domain reads DTAVSQTPKYLVTQMGNDKSIKCEQNLGHDTMYWYKQDSKKFLKIMFSYNNKELIINETVPNRFSPKSPDKAHLNLHINSLELGDSAVYFCASSRIANTGELLFGEGSRLTVL.

This clonotype was detected many times. The J gene is TRBJ2-1, the V gene TRBV7-6; D is perhaps TRBD2 (6 bases). This CDR3 comprises 14 residues. Germline V gene data show CDR1 as SGHVS and CDR2 as FNYEAQ. V shed 3 bases and J shed 3 bases, with 9 bases lying between them. CDR3 bases: TGTGCCAGCAGCTTTCGGGAGAGCTACAATGAGCAGTTCTTC. This codes for CASSFRESYNEQFF.

A note on this clonotype: This likely came from a read error, as a far larger clone is one base away. This chain uses TRBV7-2 with TRBJ2-1; D unresolved. Germline V gene lookup returns CDR1 SGHTA and CDR2 FQGNSA. Between the trimmed V and J ends, which lost 1 base and 4 bases, there was a span of 14 bases. This CDR3 has 16 amino acids. CDR3 region: CASSLGLAPIYNEQFF. The CDR3 DNA is TGTGCCAGCAGCTTAGGGTTAGCACCCATATACAATGAGCAGTTCTTC.

This clonotype was observed at least ten times. The chain joins TRBV3-1 to TRBJ1-1, with unresolved D. Germline lookup yields CDR1 LGHDT and CDR2 YNNKEL (reference sequence). V lost 6 bases, J lost 2 bases, and 10 bases lay in between. The length of the CDR3 is 13 residues. CDR3 DNA sequence: TGTGCCAGCAGTGACATCGGAAACACTGAAGCTTTCTTT. Protein: CASSDIGNTEAFF.

This clonotype was observed at least ten times. The chain joins TRBV2 to TRBJ2-1, with 11 bases identical to TRBD2. V lost 5 bases and J lost 0; bases outside the gene matches: 6. The CDR3 is made up of 17 amino acids. Germline V gives CDR1 SNHLY, CDR2 FYNNEI. The CDR3 DNA reads TGTGCCAGCAGTCCGTCGACTAGCGGGGTCTCCTACAATGAGCAGTTCTTC. Its protein product is CASSPSTSGVSYNEQFF.

This clonotype occurred a few times. The chain is built from TRBV3-1 and TRBJ2-7; tentatively, D is TRBD1 (5 bases). CDR1 is LGHDT, CDR2 YNNKEL, per germline (reference sequence). The CDR3 totals 14 residues. V gave up 4 bases and J gave up 7 bases, with 17 bases separating them. The CDR3 DNA sequence: TGTGCCAGCAGCCCCGGCCAGGGAATAAGGGAGCAGTACTTC. Translation gives CASSPGQGIREQYF.

This clonotype was seen at least ten times. The chain couples TRBV19 to TRBJ2-5; tentatively, D is TRBD2 (7 bases). V lost 5 bases, J lost 6 bases, and 10 bases lay in between. Germline CDR1 LNHDA, CDR2 SQIVND (reference sequence). The CDR3 has 12 amino acids. Here the CDR3 reads CASSFGGQTQYF. CDR3 DNA: TGTGCCAGTAGTTTCGGGGGGCAGACCCAGTACTTC.

The sample holds many counts of this clonotype. The gene calls are TRBV7-9 and TRBJ2-1, with 8 bases lining up with TRBD1. J was trimmed by 7 bases and V by 5 bases; bases with no gene match: 10. CDR3 length: 15 residues. Germline V gene lookup returns CDR1 SEHNR and CDR2 FQNEAQ (reference sequence). CDR3 amino acids: CASSADRVVLNEQFF. The DNA of the CDR3 is TGTGCCAGCAGCGCGGACAGGGTCGTGTTGAATGAGCAGTTCTTC.

V and J are TRBV4-2 and TRBJ2-1; D might be TRBD2 (5 bases). V gave up 1 base and J gave up 13 bases, with 23 bases separating them. The CDR3 is 16 amino acids. Germline values: CDR1 LGHNA, CDR2 YNFKEQ. The CDR3 region is CASSQVSAGKLGEQFF. For the CDR3, the DNA is TGTGCCAGCAGCCAAGTATCCGCCGGGAAACTGGGTGAACAGTTCTTC.